The entry below describes one TCR beta chain. The antigen is not known. The repertoire was sequenced with immunoSEQ multiplex PCR; TCRdb's copy has only in-frame clones and lacks some. The data contain around 2,000,000 clones, over 85% of them singletons. The data were taken from a study of shared clonotypes between healthy human individuals. Whole-study context: The study used three CD4 naive, three CD4 memory, two CD8 naive and one CD8 memory plate per donor. General study findings and limits: Donor scarcity curtailed the genetic and exposure-history diversity represented herein.

CDR1 is MDHEN, CDR2 SYDVKM, per germline. The V end lost 5 bases, the J end lost 0 bases, and 13 bases lay between the germline ends. This CDR3 has 15 amino acids. Each of the donors was a healthy adult who was HIV-negative and had not had a recent acute infection or vaccination. The receptor was derived from a man between 18 and 29 years old in good health. The sequencing sample was made of naive CD4+ T cells sorted from blood. Described subset: CD45RA+ positively selected. V is TRBV28 and J is TRBJ1-2; a weak D match, TRBD1 (6 bases). CDR3 loop: CASSEDSGTNYGYTF. The CDR3 DNA follows: TGTGCCAGCAGTGAGGACAGTGGGACTAACTATGGCTACACCTTC.